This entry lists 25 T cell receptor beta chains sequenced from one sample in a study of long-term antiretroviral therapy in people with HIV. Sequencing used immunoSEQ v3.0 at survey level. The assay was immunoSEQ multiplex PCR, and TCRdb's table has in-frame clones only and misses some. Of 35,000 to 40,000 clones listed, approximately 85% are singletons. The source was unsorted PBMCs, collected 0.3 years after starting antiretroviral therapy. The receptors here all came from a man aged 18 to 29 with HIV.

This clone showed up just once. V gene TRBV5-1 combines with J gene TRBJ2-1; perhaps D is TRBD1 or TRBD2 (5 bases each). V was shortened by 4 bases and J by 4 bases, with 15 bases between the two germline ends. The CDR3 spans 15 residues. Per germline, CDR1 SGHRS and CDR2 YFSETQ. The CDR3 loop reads CASSPGPGDYNEQFF. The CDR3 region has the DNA TGCGCCAGCAGCCCGGGACCGGGCGATTACAATGAGCAGTTCTTC.

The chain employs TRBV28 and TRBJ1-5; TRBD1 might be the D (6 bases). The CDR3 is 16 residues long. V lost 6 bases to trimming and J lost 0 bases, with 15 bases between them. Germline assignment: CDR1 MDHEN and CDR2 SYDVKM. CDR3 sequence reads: CASSIQGWYSNQPQHF. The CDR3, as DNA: TGTGCCAGCAGCATTCAGGGGTGGTATAGCAATCAGCCCCAGCATTTT. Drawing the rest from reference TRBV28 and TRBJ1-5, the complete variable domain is DVKVTQSSRYLVKRTGEKVFLECVQDMDHENMFWYRQDPGLGLRLIYFSYDVKMKEKGDIPEGYSVSREKKERFSLILESASTNQTSMYLCASSIQGWYSNQPQHFGDGTRLSIL.

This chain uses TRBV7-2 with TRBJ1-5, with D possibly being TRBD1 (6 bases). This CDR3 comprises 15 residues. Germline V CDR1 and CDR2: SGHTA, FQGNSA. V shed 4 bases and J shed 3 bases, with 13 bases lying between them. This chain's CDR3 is CASSWQGTTNQPQHF. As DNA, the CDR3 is TGTGCCAGCAGCTGGCAGGGGACAACCAATCAGCCCCAGCATTTT. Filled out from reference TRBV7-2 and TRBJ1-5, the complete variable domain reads GAGVSQSPSNKVTEKGKDVELRCDPISGHTALYWYRQSLGQGLEFLIYFQGNSAPDKSGLPSDRFSAERTGGSVSTLTIQRTQQEDSAVYLCASSWQGTTNQPQHFGDGTRLSIL.

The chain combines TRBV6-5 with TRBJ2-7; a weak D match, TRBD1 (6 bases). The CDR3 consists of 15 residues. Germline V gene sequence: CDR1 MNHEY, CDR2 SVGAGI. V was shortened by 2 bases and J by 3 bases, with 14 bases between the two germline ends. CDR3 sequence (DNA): TGTGCCAGCAGTTACACGTACAGGGCAAACTACGAGCAGTACTTC. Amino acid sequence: CASSYTYRANYEQYF.

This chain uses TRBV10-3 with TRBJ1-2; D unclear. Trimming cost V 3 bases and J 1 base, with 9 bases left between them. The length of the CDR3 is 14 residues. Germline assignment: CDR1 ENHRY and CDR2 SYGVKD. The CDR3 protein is CAISELQNNYGYTF. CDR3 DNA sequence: TGTGCCATCAGTGAACTACAGAATAACTATGGCTACACCTTC.

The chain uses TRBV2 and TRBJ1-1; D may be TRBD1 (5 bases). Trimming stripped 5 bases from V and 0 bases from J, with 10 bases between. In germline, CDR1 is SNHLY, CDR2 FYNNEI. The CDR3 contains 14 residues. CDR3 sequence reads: CASSSGTMNTEAFF. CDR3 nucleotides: TGTGCCAGCAGTTCCGGGACGATGAACACTGAAGCTTTCTTT. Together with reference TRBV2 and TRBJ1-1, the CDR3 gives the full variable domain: EPEVTQTPSHQVTQMGQEVILRCVPISNHLYFYWYRQILGQKVEFLVSFYNNEISEKSEIFDDQFSVERPDGSNFTLKIRSTKLEDSAMYFCASSSGTMNTEAFFGQGTRLTVV.

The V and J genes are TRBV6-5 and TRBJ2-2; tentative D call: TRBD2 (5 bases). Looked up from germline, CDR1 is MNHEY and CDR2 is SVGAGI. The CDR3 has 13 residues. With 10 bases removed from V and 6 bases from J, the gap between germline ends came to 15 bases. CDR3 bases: TGTGCCAACCAAACCGGGGAACCCGGGGAGCTGTTTTTT. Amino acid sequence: CANQTGEPGELFF.

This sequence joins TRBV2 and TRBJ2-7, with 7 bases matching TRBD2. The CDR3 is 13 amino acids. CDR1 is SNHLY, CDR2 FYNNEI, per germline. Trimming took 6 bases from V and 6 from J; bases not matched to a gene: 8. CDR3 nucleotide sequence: TGTGCCAGCAGGGAGGGAGGGGTTGGCGAGCAGTACTTC. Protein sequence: CASREGGVGEQYF.

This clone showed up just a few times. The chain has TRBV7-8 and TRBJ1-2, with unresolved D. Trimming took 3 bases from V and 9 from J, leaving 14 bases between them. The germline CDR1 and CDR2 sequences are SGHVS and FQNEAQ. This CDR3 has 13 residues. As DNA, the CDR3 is TGTGCCAGCAGCTTCTACAGTCTATGGAGCTACACCTTC. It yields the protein CASSFYSLWSYTF.

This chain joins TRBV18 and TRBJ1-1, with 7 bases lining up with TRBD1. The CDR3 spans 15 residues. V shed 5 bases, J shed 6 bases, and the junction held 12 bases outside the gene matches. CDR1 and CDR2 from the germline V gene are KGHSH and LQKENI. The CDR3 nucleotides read TGTGCCAGCTCAGCAGATCTACAGGGGTTCGCTGAAGCTTTCTTT. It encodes CASSADLQGFAEAFF.

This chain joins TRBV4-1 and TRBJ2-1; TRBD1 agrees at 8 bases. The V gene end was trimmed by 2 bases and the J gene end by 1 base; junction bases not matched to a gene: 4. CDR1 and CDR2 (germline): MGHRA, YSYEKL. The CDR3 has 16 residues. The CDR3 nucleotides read TGCGCCAGCAGCCAATTTTACAGGGGGTCCTACAATGAGCAGTTCTTC. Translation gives CASSQFYRGSYNEQFF.

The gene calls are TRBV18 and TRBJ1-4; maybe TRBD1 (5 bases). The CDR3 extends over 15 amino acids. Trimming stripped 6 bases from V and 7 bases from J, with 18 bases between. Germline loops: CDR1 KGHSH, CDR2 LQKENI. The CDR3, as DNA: TGTGCCAGCTCTGGGGACGCCTCCGGGGGTGAAAAACTGTTTTTT. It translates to CASSGDASGGEKLFF.

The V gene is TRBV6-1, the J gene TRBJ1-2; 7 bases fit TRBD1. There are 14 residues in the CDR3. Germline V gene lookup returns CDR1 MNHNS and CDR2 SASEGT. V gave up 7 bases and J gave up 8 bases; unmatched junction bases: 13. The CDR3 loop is CASKLDRSGEGYTF. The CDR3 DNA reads TGTGCCAGCAAATTGGACAGGTCGGGTGAAGGCTACACCTTC.

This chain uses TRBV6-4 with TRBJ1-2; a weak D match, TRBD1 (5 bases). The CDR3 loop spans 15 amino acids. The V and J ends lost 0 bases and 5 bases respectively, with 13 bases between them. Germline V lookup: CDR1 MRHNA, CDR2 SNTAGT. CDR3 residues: CASSDSPGGGYGYTF. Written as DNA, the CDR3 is TGTGCCAGCAGTGACTCGCCTGGCGGGGGATATGGCTACACCTTC.

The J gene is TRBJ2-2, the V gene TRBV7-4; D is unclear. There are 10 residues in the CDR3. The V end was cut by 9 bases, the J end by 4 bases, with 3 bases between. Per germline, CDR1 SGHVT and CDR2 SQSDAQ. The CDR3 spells CASFTGELFF. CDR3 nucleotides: TGTGCCAGTTTCACCGGGGAGCTGTTTTTT.

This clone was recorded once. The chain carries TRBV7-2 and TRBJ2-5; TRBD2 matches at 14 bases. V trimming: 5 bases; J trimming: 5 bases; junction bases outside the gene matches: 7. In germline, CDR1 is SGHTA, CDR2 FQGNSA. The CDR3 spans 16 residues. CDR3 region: CASSPRLAGGRETQYF. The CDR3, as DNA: TGTGCCAGCAGCCCGAGACTAGCGGGGGGGCGGGAGACCCAGTACTTC.

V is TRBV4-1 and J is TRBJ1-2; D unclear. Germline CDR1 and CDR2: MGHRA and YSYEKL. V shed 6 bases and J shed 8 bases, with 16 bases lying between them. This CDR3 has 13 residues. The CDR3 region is CASSLAEQIGYTF. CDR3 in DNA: TGCGCCAGCAGTCTCGCAGAGCAGATCGGCTACACCTTC.

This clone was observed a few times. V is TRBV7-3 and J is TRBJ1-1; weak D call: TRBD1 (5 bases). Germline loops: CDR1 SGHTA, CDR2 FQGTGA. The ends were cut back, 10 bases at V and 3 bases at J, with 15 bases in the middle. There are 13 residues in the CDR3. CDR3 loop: CAIQLSRDTEAFF. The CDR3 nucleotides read TGTGCCATCCAACTATCCAGGGACACTGAAGCTTTCTTT.

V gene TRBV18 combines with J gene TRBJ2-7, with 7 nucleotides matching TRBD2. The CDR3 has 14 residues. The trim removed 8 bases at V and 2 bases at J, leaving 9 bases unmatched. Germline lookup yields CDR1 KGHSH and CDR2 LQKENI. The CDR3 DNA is TGTGCCAGCAACCAGGTGGGAGGGGCCTACGAGCAGTACTTC. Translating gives CASNQVGGAYEQYF.

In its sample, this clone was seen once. CDR3 nucleotide sequence: TGTGCCAGTACCGGGACCGGGAACTACAATGAGCAGTTCTTC. Translated, it gives CASTGTGNYNEQFF. This rearrangement joins TRBV2 to TRBJ2-1; D is tentatively TRBD1 or TRBD2 (5 bases each). Per germline, CDR1 SNHLY and CDR2 FYNNEI. With 9 bases removed from V and 3 bases from J, the gap between germline ends came to 15 bases. The CDR3 has 14 residues. The whole variable domain, remainder taken from reference TRBV2 and TRBJ2-1, is EPEVTQTPSHQVTQMGQEVILRCVPISNHLYFYWYRQILGQKVEFLVSFYNNEISEKSEIFDDQFSVERPDGSNFTLKIRSTKLEDSAMYFCASTGTGNYNEQFFGPGTRLTVL.

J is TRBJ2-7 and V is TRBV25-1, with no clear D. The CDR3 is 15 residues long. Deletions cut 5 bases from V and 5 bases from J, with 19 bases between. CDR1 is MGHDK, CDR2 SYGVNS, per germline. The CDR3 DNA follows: TGTGCCAGCAGTTTTCTGTCGGAAATCGTCCACGAGCAGTACTTC. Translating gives CASSFLSEIVHEQYF.

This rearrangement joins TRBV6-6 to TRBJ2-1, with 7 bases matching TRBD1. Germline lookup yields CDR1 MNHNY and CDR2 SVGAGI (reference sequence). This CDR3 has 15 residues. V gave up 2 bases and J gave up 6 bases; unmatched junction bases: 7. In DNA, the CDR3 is TGTGCCAGCAGTTACGGACCAGGGACAGTCAATGAGCAGTTCTTC. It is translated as CASSYGPGTVNEQFF.

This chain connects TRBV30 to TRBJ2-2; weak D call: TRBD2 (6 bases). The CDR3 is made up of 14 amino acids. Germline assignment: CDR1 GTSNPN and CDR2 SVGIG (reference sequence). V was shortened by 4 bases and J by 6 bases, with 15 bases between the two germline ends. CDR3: CAWTAGTPAGELFF. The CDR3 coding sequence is TGTGCCTGGACCGCAGGGACTCCGGCCGGGGAGCTGTTTTTT.

The DNA of the CDR3 is TGTGCCAGCAGCAGTGGCTCCTATAATTCACCCCTCCACTTT. Its translation: CASSSGSYNSPLHF. The genes are TRBV6-4 and TRBJ1-6; no reliable D call. The CDR3 is 14 amino acids. Trimming left V 6 bases short and J 0 bases short, with 6 bases between. The germline V gene encodes CDR1 MRHNA and CDR2 SNTAGT.

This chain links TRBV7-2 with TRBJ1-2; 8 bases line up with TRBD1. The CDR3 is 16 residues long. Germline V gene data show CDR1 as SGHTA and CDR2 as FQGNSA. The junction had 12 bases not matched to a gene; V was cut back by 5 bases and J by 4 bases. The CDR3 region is CASSVSRGQALYGYTF. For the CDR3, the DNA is TGTGCCAGCAGCGTCTCAAGGGGACAGGCACTCTATGGCTACACCTTC. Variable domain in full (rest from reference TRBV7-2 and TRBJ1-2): GAGVSQSPSNKVTEKGKDVELRCDPISGHTALYWYRQSLGQGLEFLIYFQGNSAPDKSGLPSDRFSAERTGGSVSTLTIQRTQQEDSAVYLCASSVSRGQALYGYTFGSGTRLTVV.